Listed below are T cell receptor beta chains from one sample, sequenced in a study of blood T cells in healthy people across ages. MiXCR, run by TCRdb on the 5' RACE reads, gives a single entry per CDR3 protein. Of around 1,700,000 distinct CDR3 sequences listed, 28% are singletons. The specimen sequenced was blood. These receptors came from a woman between 25 and 40 years old in good health. Each CDR3 is given with its conserved first and last residue. Expanded clones get a size class; other rows say once, few or many, or leave the size out.

v_call: TRBV12-3/TRBV12-4
j_call: TRBJ2-7
clone_size: many
cdr3_aa: CASSWDGQGGDEQYF

v_call: TRBV12-3/TRBV12-4
j_call: TRBJ2-4
clone_size: -
cdr3_aa: CASSFGLTGDIQYF

v_call: TRBV29-1
j_call: TRBJ2-1
clone_size: few
cdr3_aa: CSALGLVGISYNEQFF

v_call: TRBV12-3/TRBV12-4
j_call: TRBJ2-2
clone_size: -
cdr3_aa: CASSAWLGRGQGNTGELFF

v_call: TRBV11-2
j_call: TRBJ2-1
clone_size: few
cdr3_aa: CASSLFGPNEQFF

v_call: TRBV7-2
j_call: TRBJ2-5
clone_size: few
cdr3_aa: CASSLPGPPQTQYF

v_call: TRBV20-1
j_call: TRBJ2-2
clone_size: -
cdr3_aa: CSARHRVVGELFF

v_call: TRBV7-9
j_call: -
clone_size: -
cdr3_aa: CASSLAPREETQYF

v_call: TRBV20-1
j_call: TRBJ2-7
clone_size: -
cdr3_aa: CSAREGLGLDEQYF

v_call: TRBV5-6
j_call: TRBJ2-2
clone_size: -
cdr3_aa: CASSGRQGATGELFF

v_call: TRBV12-3/TRBV12-4
j_call: TRBJ2-3
clone_size: -
cdr3_aa: CASTGPGTLPSGAPTDTQYF

v_call: TRBV21-1
j_call: TRBJ2-1
clone_size: -
cdr3_aa: CASSTLTVKVGLAGPSSYNEQFF

v_call: TRBV7-2
j_call: TRBJ1-6
clone_size: few
cdr3_aa: CASSLSSGTGVIYNSPLHF

v_call: TRBV29-1
j_call: TRBJ1-1
clone_size: -
cdr3_aa: CSVPGQGLSEAFF

v_call: TRBV11-2
j_call: -
clone_size: -
cdr3_aa: CASSSGTGISEQYF

v_call: TRBV5-1
j_call: TRBJ2-1
clone_size: many
cdr3_aa: CASSLAVSGGYNEQFF

v_call: TRBV10-3
j_call: TRBJ2-5
clone_size: few
cdr3_aa: CAISETTSGSPYF

v_call: TRBV6-6
j_call: TRBJ2-3
clone_size: few
cdr3_aa: CASRPRQGLSGDTQYF

v_call: TRBV14
j_call: TRBJ2-3
clone_size: -
cdr3_aa: CASSQDARGTGRIDTQYF

v_call: TRBV5-1
j_call: TRBJ2-3
clone_size: -
cdr3_aa: CASSWNRGSTDTQYF

v_call: TRBV20-1
j_call: TRBJ2-7
clone_size: -
cdr3_aa: CSASRGGGGIGEQYF

v_call: TRBV4-2
j_call: TRBJ1-1
clone_size: once
cdr3_aa: CASGSNGVAEAFF

v_call: TRBV20-1
j_call: TRBJ2-7
clone_size: few
cdr3_aa: CSARVGLAGGHEQYF

v_call: TRBV29-1
j_call: TRBJ1-2
clone_size: many
cdr3_aa: CRERGTGCPPYGYTF

v_call: TRBV28
j_call: -
clone_size: few
cdr3_aa: CASSNILREVEQYF

v_call: TRBV27
j_call: TRBJ2-7
clone_size: -
cdr3_aa: CASSLFGWSSGGKISSYEQYF

v_call: TRBV28
j_call: TRBJ2-3
clone_size: -
cdr3_aa: CASSLRGGLIDTQYF

v_call: TRBV7-9
j_call: TRBJ2-5
clone_size: -
cdr3_aa: CASSGYGLAVAQETQYF

v_call: TRBV4-1
j_call: TRBJ2-3
clone_size: -
cdr3_aa: CASSHQPSQAGVTDTQYF

v_call: TRBV6-1
j_call: TRBJ2-7
clone_size: many
cdr3_aa: CASSEDGGQGSSYEQYF

v_call: TRBV18
j_call: TRBJ2-7
clone_size: -
cdr3_aa: CASSPLATSGAYEQYF

v_call: TRBV5-5
j_call: TRBJ2-2
clone_size: -
cdr3_aa: CASSKEAGRLGELFF

v_call: TRBV27
j_call: -
clone_size: -
cdr3_aa: CASSSPLVDEQYF

v_call: TRBV15
j_call: TRBJ2-2
clone_size: -
cdr3_aa: CATSRRLAGGELFF

v_call: TRBV10-3
j_call: TRBJ2-7
clone_size: -
cdr3_aa: CAISDNPYEQYF

v_call: TRBV27
j_call: TRBJ2-3
clone_size: -
cdr3_aa: CASSIGRASDTQYF

v_call: TRBV5-1
j_call: TRBJ2-7
clone_size: many
cdr3_aa: CASSFPGLSYEQYF

v_call: TRBV7-9
j_call: TRBJ2-3
clone_size: -
cdr3_aa: CASTRQGGGGRMTDTQYF

v_call: TRBV18
j_call: TRBJ2-1
clone_size: few
cdr3_aa: CASSPLGGPGNEQFF

v_call: TRBV18
j_call: TRBJ2-5
clone_size: few
cdr3_aa: CASFRDRQETQYF

v_call: TRBV10-3
j_call: TRBJ1-2
clone_size: few
cdr3_aa: CAISGSDRAVYGYTF

v_call: TRBV6-1
j_call: TRBJ1-5
clone_size: -
cdr3_aa: CASSEFWTGGNQPQHF

v_call: TRBV13
j_call: TRBJ2-3
clone_size: -
cdr3_aa: CASSSGRDTDTQYF

v_call: TRBV7-9
j_call: TRBJ2-1
clone_size: -
cdr3_aa: CASSSRGRGGLAVHNEQFF

v_call: TRBV3-1
j_call: TRBJ1-2
clone_size: few
cdr3_aa: CASSPLLGQGSSDYGYTF

v_call: TRBV20-1
j_call: TRBJ1-2
clone_size: many
cdr3_aa: CSARDSLLSRNYGYTF

v_call: TRBV11-2
j_call: TRBJ2-7
clone_size: -
cdr3_aa: CASNPLASPFTEQYF

v_call: TRBV9
j_call: TRBJ2-3
clone_size: few
cdr3_aa: CASSASRSSGVESDTQYF

v_call: TRBV6-8
j_call: TRBJ1-3
clone_size: once
cdr3_aa: CASSLWLSGNTIYF

v_call: TRBV6-2/TRBV6-3
j_call: TRBJ2-7
clone_size: few
cdr3_aa: CASSYSPGLASEQYF

v_call: TRBV4-1
j_call: TRBJ2-3
clone_size: few
cdr3_aa: CASSQGSGVPGDTQYF

v_call: TRBV20-1
j_call: TRBJ2-3
clone_size: once
cdr3_aa: CSARVEPGQPRGDTQYF

v_call: TRBV12-3/TRBV12-4
j_call: TRBJ2-3
clone_size: -
cdr3_aa: CASSFGASGTDTQYF

v_call: TRBV7-9
j_call: TRBJ2-4
clone_size: few
cdr3_aa: CASSGTSGGNKNIQYF

v_call: TRBV5-1
j_call: TRBJ2-1
clone_size: few
cdr3_aa: CASSLPDKNEQFF

v_call: TRBV7-6
j_call: TRBJ2-7
clone_size: medium-sized
cdr3_aa: CASSTSQGNEQYF

v_call: TRBV9
j_call: TRBJ2-7
clone_size: -
cdr3_aa: CASSVAPTPYEQYF

v_call: TRBV2
j_call: TRBJ2-1
clone_size: -
cdr3_aa: CASSTRTSGRIGEQFF

v_call: TRBV21-1
j_call: TRBJ1-1
clone_size: once
cdr3_aa: CAGIVGTEAFF

v_call: TRBV2
j_call: TRBJ1-2
clone_size: -
cdr3_aa: CASSASKDCGYTF